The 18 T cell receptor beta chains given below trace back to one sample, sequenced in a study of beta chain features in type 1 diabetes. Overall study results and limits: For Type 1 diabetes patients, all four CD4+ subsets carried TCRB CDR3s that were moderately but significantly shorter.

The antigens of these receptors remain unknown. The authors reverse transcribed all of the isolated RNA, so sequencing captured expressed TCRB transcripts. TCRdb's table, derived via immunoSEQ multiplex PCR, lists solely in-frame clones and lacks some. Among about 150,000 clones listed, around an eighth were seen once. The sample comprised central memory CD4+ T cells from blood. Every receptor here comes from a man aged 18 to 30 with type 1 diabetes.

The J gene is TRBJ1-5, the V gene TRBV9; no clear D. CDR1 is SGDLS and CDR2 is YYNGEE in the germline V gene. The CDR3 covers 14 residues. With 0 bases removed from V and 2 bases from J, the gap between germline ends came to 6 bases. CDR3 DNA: TGTGCCAGCAGCGTAGGAAAGGGCAATCAGCCCCAGCATTTT. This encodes CASSVGKGNQPQHF. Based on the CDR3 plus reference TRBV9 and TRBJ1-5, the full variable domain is DSGVTQTPKHLITATGQRVTLRCSPRSGDLSVYWYQQSLDQGLQFLIQYYNGEERAKGNILERFSAQQFPDLHSELNLSSLELGDSALYFCASSVGKGNQPQHFGDGTRLSIL.

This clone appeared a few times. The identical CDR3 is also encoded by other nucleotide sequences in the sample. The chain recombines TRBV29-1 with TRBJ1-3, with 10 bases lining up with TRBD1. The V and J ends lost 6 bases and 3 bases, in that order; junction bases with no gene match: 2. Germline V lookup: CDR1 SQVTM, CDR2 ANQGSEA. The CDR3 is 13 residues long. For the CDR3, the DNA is TGCAGCGTCCGGGACAGGGGTGGAAACACCATATATTTT. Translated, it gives CSVRDRGGNTIYF.

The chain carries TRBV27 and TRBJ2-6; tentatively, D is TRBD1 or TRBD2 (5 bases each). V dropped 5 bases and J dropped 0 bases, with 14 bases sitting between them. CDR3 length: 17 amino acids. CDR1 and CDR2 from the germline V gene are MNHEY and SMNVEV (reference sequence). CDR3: CASSPRDGRSGANVLTF. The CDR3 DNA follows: TGTGCCAGCAGTCCCCGGGACGGACGCTCTGGGGCCAACGTCCTGACTTTC.

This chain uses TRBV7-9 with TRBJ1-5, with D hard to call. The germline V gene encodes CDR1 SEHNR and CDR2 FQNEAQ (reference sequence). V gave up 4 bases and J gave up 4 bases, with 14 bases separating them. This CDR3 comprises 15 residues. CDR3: CASSSGLLRNQPQHF. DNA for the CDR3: TGTGCCAGCAGCTCTGGACTTCTAAGGAATCAGCCCCAGCATTTT.

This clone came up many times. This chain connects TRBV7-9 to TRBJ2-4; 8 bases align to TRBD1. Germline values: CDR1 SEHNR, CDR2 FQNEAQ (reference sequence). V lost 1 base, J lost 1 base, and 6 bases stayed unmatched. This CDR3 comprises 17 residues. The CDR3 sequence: CASSLERTGLAKNIQYF. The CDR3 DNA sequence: TGTGCCAGCAGCTTAGAACGGACAGGGCTGGCCAAAAACATTCAGTACTTC.

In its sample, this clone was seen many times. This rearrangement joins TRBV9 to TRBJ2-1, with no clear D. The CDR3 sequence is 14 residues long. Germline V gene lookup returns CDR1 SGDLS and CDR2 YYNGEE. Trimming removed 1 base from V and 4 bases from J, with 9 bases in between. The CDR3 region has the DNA TGTGCCAGCAGCGTAAGTTCGAGATACAATGAGCAGTTCTTC. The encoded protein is CASSVSSRYNEQFF.

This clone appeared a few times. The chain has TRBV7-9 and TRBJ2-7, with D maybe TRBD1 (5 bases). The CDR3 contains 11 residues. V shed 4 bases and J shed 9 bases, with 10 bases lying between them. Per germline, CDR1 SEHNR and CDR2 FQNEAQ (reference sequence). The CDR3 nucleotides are TGTGCCAGCAGCTACAATACAGGGCAGTACTTC. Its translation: CASSYNTGQYF. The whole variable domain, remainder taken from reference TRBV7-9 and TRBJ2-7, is DTGVSQNPRHKITKRGQNVTFRCDPISEHNRLYWYRQTLGQGPEFLTYFQNEAQLEKSRLLSDRFSAERPKGSFSTLEIQRTEQGDSAMYLCASSYNTGQYFGPGTRLTVT.

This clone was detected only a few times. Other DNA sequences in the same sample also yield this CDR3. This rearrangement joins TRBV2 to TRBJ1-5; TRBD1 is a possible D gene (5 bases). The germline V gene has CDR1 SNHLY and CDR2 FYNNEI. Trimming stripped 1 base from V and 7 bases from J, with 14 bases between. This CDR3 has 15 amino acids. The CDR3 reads CASSEEAGVRQPQHF. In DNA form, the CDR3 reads TGTGCCAGCAGTGAAGAGGCGGGGGTGAGGCAGCCCCAGCATTTT.

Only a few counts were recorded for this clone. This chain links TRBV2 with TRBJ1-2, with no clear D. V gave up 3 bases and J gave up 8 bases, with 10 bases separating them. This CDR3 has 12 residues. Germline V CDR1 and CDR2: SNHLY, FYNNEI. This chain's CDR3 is CASSEKAYGYTF. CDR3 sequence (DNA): TGTGCCAGCAGTGAGAAGGCCTACGGCTACACCTTC.

The CDR3 loop is CASSPSTGKGSPLHF. The CDR3 DNA reads as TGCGCCAGCAGCCCCTCGACAGGGAAGGGGTCACCCCTCCACTTT. This sequence joins TRBV5-1 and TRBJ1-6; 7 bases fit TRBD1. The germline CDR1 and CDR2 sequences are SGHRS and YFSETQ. The CDR3 covers 15 residues. V was pared by 4 bases and J by 10 bases, with 11 bases of the junction left unmatched.

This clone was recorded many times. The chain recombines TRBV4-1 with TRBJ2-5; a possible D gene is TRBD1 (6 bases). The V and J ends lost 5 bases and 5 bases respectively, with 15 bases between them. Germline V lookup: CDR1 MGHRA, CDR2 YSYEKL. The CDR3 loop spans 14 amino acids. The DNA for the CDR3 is TGCGCCAGCAGCGTCCGCGACCAGGGGGAGACCCAGTACTTC. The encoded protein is CASSVRDQGETQYF.

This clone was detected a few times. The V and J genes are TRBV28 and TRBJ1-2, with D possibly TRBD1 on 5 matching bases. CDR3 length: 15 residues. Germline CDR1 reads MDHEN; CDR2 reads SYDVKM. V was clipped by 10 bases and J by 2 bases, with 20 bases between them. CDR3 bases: TGTGCCACTTCCGACGGAGGACACACGAACTATGGCTACACCTTC. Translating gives CATSDGGHTNYGYTF.

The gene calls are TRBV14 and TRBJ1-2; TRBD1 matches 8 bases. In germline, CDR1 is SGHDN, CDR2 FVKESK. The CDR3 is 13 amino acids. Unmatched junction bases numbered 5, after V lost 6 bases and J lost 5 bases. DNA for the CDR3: TGTGCCAGCAGTCCGGACAGGGTTTATGGCTACACCTTC. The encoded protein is CASSPDRVYGYTF.

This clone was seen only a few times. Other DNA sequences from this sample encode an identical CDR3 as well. Here the CDR3 DNA reads TGTGCCAGCTCACCACAGGGCCCCACCGGGGAGCTGTTTTTT. This sequence encodes CASSPQGPTGELFF. The chain carries TRBV18 and TRBJ2-2; D is unclear. Germline V gene data show CDR1 as KGHSH and CDR2 as LQKENI. V was trimmed by 1 base and J by 4 bases, leaving 7 bases between them. The CDR3 loop spans 14 amino acids. Based on the CDR3 plus reference TRBV18 and TRBJ2-2, the full variable domain is NAGVMQNPRHLVRRRGQEARLRCSPMKGHSHVYWYRQLPEEGLKFMVYLQKENIIDESGMPKERFSAEFPKEGPSILRIQQVVRGDSAAYFCASSPQGPTGELFFGEGSRLTVL.

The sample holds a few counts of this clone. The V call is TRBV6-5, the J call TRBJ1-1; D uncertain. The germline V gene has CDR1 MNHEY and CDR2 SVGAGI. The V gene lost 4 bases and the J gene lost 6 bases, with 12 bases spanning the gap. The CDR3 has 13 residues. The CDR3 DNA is TGTGCCAGCAGTTTCCTCACGGACGCTGAAGCTTTCTTT. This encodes CASSFLTDAEAFF.

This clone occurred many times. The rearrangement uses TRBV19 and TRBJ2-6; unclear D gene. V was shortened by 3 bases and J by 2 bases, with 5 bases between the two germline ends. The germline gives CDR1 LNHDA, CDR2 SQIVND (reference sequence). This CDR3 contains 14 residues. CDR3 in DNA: TGTGCCAGTAGTATGAACGCTGGGGCCAACGTCCTGACTTTC. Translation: CASSMNAGANVLTF.

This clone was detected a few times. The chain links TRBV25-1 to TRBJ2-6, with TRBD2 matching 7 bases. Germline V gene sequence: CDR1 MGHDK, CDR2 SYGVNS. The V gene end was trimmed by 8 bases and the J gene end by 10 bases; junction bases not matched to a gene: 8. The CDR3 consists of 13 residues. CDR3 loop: CASGGKGGNVLTF. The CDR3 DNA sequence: TGTGCCAGCGGGGGGAAGGGAGGGAACGTCCTGACTTTC. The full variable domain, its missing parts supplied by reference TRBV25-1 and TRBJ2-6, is EADIYQTPRYLVIGTGKKITLECSQTMGHDKMYWYQQDPGMELHLIHYSYGVNSTEKGDLSSESTVSRIRTEHFPLTLESARPSHTSQYLCASGGKGGNVLTFGAGSRLTVL.

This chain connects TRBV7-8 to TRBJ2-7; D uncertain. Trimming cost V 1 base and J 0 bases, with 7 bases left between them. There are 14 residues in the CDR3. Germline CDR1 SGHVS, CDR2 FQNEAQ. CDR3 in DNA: TGTGCCAGCAGCTTAGTAGAGGCCTCCTACGAGCAGTACTTC. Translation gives CASSLVEASYEQYF.